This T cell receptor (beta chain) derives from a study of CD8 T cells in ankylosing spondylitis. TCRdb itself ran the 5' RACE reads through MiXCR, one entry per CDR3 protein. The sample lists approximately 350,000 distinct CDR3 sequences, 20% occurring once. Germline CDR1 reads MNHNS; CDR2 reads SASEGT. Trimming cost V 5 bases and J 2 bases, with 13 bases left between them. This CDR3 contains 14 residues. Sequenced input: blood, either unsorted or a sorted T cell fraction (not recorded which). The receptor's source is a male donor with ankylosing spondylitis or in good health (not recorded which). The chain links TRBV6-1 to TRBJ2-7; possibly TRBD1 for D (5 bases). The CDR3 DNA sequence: TGTGCCAGCAGTAGGGGAAACGGTCCCTACGAGCAGTACTTC. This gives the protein CASSRGNGPYEQYF.